This T cell receptor (beta chain) derives from a study of glioma-infiltrating T cells after dendritic cell vaccination. Study overall: Treatment, given 2003 to 2012, was autologous tumor lysate-pulsed dendritic cell vaccination. Three intradermal dendritic cell vaccine injections were given every two weeks.

Time point denoted: after dendritic cell vaccination, including at tumor progression/relapse. Fresh-frozen tumor tissue and more than two years of survival data were available for all. V lost 6 bases and J 8 bases, leaving 14 bases between the germline ends. The germline CDR1 and CDR2 sequences are MNHEY and SVGAGI. The CDR3 has 13 residues. Amplification used 60 V beta primers and 13 J beta primers. Sequencing was performed with immunoSEQ multiplex PCR; in TCRdb, only in-frame clones are kept and a portion is missing. The data show 100,000 or so clones, roughly 80% seen once. The sequenced sample was blood, obtained after dendritic cell vaccination. The gene calls are TRBV6-5 and TRBJ2-1; D gene unclear. The receptor was derived from a human donor with glioblastoma. CDR3 bases: TGTGCCAGCAGCTTGGCGGCCTGGGATGAGCAGTTCTTC. This translates into CASSLAAWDEQFF.